The next 26 T cell receptor beta chains were all read from a single sample in a study of blood T cells in healthy people across ages (dated by TCRdb to the mid-2010s). Libraries were made using 5' RACE. Sequenced using an Illumina HiSeq 2500. A second 7 to 11 cycle PCR used a sample-barcoded 5' primer and a J-beta primer mix. Using fastp at Q25 and MiXCR, TCRdb reprocessed the public reads and kept productive beta chains. Merged by CDR3 protein, the rows form single entries marked with the most common genes and DNA. Counted in this sample were about 640,000 distinct CDR3 sequences; roughly three fifths of them appeared once. The top ten clonotypes cover roughly 34% of the sample. The sample was blood. All receptors derive from a man aged 55 to 70 in good health.

This clonotype was observed a handful of times. This sequence joins TRBV9 and TRBJ2-7, with D possibly called TRBD1 or TRBD2 (5 bases each). Germline assignment: CDR1 SGDLS and CDR2 YYNGEE. V was trimmed by 1 base and J by 12 bases, leaving 17 bases between them. CDR3 length equals 13 residues. The CDR3 loop is CASSVTPDGAPYF. The CDR3 region has the DNA TGTGCCAGCAGCGTAACCCCTGACGGGGCCCCGTACTTC.

The chain couples TRBV6-5 to TRBJ2-1; TRBD2 matches at 7 bases. CDR1 and CDR2 from the germline V gene are MNHEY and SVGAGI. The V gene end was trimmed by 8 bases and the J gene end by 7 bases; junction bases not matched to a gene: 8. CDR3 length equals 13 residues. The chain's CDR3 is CASSSGVLNEQFF. The CDR3 DNA follows: TGTGCCAGCTCAAGCGGGGTACTTAATGAGCAGTTCTTC.

The V and J genes are TRBV6-5 and TRBJ1-2; D is undetermined. CDR3 length: 12 amino acids. Germline V gene sequence: CDR1 MNHEY, CDR2 SVGAGI. The V end lost 6 bases, the J end lost 2 bases, and 7 bases lay between the germline ends. CDR3 amino acids: CASRVDNYGYTF. The CDR3 coding sequence is TGTGCCAGCAGGGTCGACAACTATGGCTACACCTTC.

V usage is TRBV12-3 or TRBV12-4 and J usage is TRBJ1-4; 9 nucleotides agree with TRBD1. V lost 4 bases and J lost 7; bases outside the gene matches: 7. This CDR3 comprises 15 residues. Written as DNA, the CDR3 is TGTGCCAGCAGTTACGCCGGGACAGGGCGTGAAAAACTGTTTTTT. It codes for CASSYAGTGREKLFF.

The chain recombines TRBV2 with TRBJ2-2; D uncertain. V gave up 1 base and J gave up 1 base, with 7 bases separating them. CDR1 and CDR2 (germline): SNHLY, FYNNEI. The CDR3 loop spans 15 amino acids. CDR3 in amino acids: CASSEVGRNTGELFF. The CDR3 nucleotides are TGTGCCAGCAGTGAAGTTGGTAGGAACACCGGGGAGCTGTTTTTT.

Only a few counts were recorded for this clonotype. This chain connects TRBV11-2 to TRBJ1-4; D not resolved. The ends were cut back, 5 bases at V and 8 bases at J, with 12 bases in the middle. The CDR3 loop spans 13 amino acids. CDR1 and CDR2 from the germline V gene are SGHAT and FQNNGV. CDR3 loop: CASSPLNQEKLFF. The CDR3 nucleotides read TGTGCCAGCAGCCCTCTAAATCAAGAAAAACTGTTTTTT. Combining the CDR3 with reference TRBV11-2 and TRBJ1-4 gives the whole variable domain EAGVAQSPRYKIIEKRQSVAFWCNPISGHATLYWYQQILGQGPKLLIQFQNNGVVDDSQLPKDRFSAERLKGVDSTLKIQPAKLEDSAVYLCASSPLNQEKLFFGSGTQLSVL.

The gene calls are TRBV7-2 and TRBJ1-1; possibly TRBD1 for D (6 bases). CDR3 size: 14 residues. The V gene's germline CDR1 is SGHTA and CDR2 FQGNSA. The V and J ends lost 5 bases and 4 bases respectively, with 14 bases between them. CDR3 sequence reads: CASSTRGEGTEAFF. CDR3 DNA sequence: TGTGCCAGCAGCACCAGGGGTGAAGGCACTGAAGCTTTCTTT.

The genes are TRBV18 and TRBJ1-1, with no clear D. The V and J ends lost 4 bases and 1 base respectively, with 10 bases between them. Germline V gene data show CDR1 as KGHSH and CDR2 as LQKENI. The CDR3 runs 14 residues. This chain's CDR3 is CASSQDLRNTEAFF. CDR3 bases: TGTGCCAGCTCACAGGACCTGAGGAACACTGAAGCTTTCTTT.

The chain is built from TRBV7-9 and TRBJ2-3; TRBD2 aligns across 12 bases. Germline trimming cut 5 bases from V and 5 bases from J; bases unmatched to any gene: 8. Germline-derived CDR1 and CDR2 are SEHNR and FQNEAQ (reference sequence). The length of the CDR3 is 16 residues. This CDR3 reads CASSLPSGGAVDTQYF. The CDR3 coding sequence is TGTGCCAGCAGCCTCCCTAGCGGGGGGGCGGTAGATACGCAGTATTTT.

This rearrangement joins TRBV9 to TRBJ1-5; D unclear. V gave up 2 bases and J gave up 6 bases, with 12 bases separating them. Germline values: CDR1 SGDLS, CDR2 YYNGEE. The CDR3 has 14 amino acids. The CDR3 nucleotides read TGTGCCAGCAGCGTCCGGGCCGAGGGTCAGCCCCAGCATTTT. It translates to CASSVRAEGQPQHF. Combining the CDR3 with reference TRBV9 and TRBJ1-5 gives the whole variable domain DSGVTQTPKHLITATGQRVTLRCSPRSGDLSVYWYQQSLDQGLQFLIQYYNGEERAKGNILERFSAQQFPDLHSELNLSSLELGDSALYFCASSVRAEGQPQHFGDGTRLSIL.

The chain couples TRBV5-1 to TRBJ2-7; a possible D gene is TRBD2 (5 bases). Judging by the DNA end, TRBJ2-1 fits better; the J call may be wrong. The CDR3 consists of 15 residues. The germline V gene encodes CDR1 SGHRS and CDR2 YFSETQ. The CDR3 loop reads CASSSHPGNSYEQFF. CDR3 DNA sequence: TGCGCCAGCAGCTCCCACCCGGGAAACTCCTACGAGCAGTTCTTC.

This clonotype was seen a handful of times. The chain carries TRBV28 and TRBJ1-5; 9 nucleotides line up with TRBD1. This CDR3 spans 17 amino acids. The V gene's germline CDR1 is MDHEN and CDR2 SYDVKM. After removal of 3 bases from V and 0 bases from J, the junction contained 6 bases not matched to a gene. Here the CDR3 reads CASSLRTGAYSNQPQHF. The CDR3 DNA reads as TGTGCCAGCAGTTTGCGGACAGGGGCTTATAGCAATCAGCCCCAGCATTTT.

The gene calls are TRBV10-3 and TRBJ2-7; 9 bases map to TRBD1. V lost 6 bases to trimming and J lost 6 bases; unmatched junction nucleotides: 9. The CDR3 has 14 residues. The germline V gene has CDR1 ENHRY and CDR2 SYGVKD. CDR3 in amino acids: CAIRGTGRVFEQYF. As DNA, the CDR3 is TGTGCCATCAGGGGGACAGGGAGGGTTTTCGAGCAGTACTTC.

This clonotype has just a few counts. The chain recombines TRBV5-6 with TRBJ2-5, with 9 bases lining up with TRBD2. In germline, CDR1 is SGHDT, CDR2 YYEEEE. After removal of 3 bases from V and 2 bases from J, the junction contained 8 bases not matched to a gene. The CDR3 totals 16 residues. Here the CDR3 reads CASSYPKTSGQETQYF. CDR3 coding DNA: TGTGCCAGCAGCTACCCTAAGACTAGCGGACAAGAGACCCAGTACTTC.

In regard to this clonotype: Mismatch with germline at one junction end may stem from a read error. V gene TRBV5-5 combines with J gene TRBJ2-1, with D possibly TRBD1 on 6 matching bases. CDR3 size: 16 residues. In germline, CDR1 is SGHKS, CDR2 YYEKEE (reference sequence). For the CDR3, the DNA is TGTGCCAGCAGCGGTGTGGGGACAAACTCCTACAATAAGCAGTTCTTC. It specifies CASSGVGTNSYNKQFF.

This clonotype has just one count. The V call is TRBV29-1, the J call TRBJ2-7; unclear D gene. The germline CDR1 and CDR2 sequences are SQVTM and ANQGSEA. CDR3 length: 13 amino acids. V was trimmed by 1 base and J by 1 base, leaving 8 bases between them. The CDR3 nucleotides read TGCAGCGTTGAAGGGGCCCTTTCCTACGAGCAGTACTTC. Protein sequence: CSVEGALSYEQYF.

This clonotype came up a few times. The chain employs TRBV4-1 and TRBJ2-5; D unclear. V was shortened by 4 bases and J by 0 bases, with 12 bases between the two germline ends. This CDR3 spans 15 amino acids. The germline V gene has CDR1 MGHRA and CDR2 YSYEKL. The CDR3 DNA sequence: TGCGCCAGCAGCCCTACACCCGGGTACCAAGAGACCCAGTACTTC. Translated, it gives CASSPTPGYQETQYF.

The rearrangement joins TRBV3-1 to TRBJ1-5; 8 nucleotides match TRBD1. The ends lost 5 bases at V and 1 base at J; junction bases unmatched: 4. The CDR3 is made up of 15 amino acids. Germline assignment: CDR1 LGHDT and CDR2 YNNKEL (reference sequence). The chain's CDR3 is CASSAQGGSNQPQHF. In DNA form, the CDR3 reads TGTGCCAGCAGCGCACAGGGGGGAAGCAATCAGCCCCAGCATTTT.

CDR3 region: CSARGGQLNEKLFF. The CDR3 nucleotides read TGCAGTGCTAGAGGTGGACAGCTTAATGAAAAACTGTTTTTT. The chain uses TRBV20-1 and TRBJ1-4; weak D call: TRBD1 (6 bases). CDR3 size: 14 residues. Trimming removed 1 base at V and 4 bases at J, with 10 bases between. Germline V gene data show CDR1 as DFQATT and CDR2 as SNEGSKA (reference sequence).

This chain joins TRBV20-1 and TRBJ2-5; D is perhaps TRBD2 (6 bases). Germline-derived CDR1 and CDR2 are DFQATT and SNEGSKA (reference sequence). This CDR3 region has 14 residues. Trimming took 6 bases from V and 4 from J, leaving 18 bases between them. CDR3 in amino acids: CSATFVGGRETQYF. CDR3 sequence (DNA): TGCAGTGCAACTTTCGTCGGAGGGCGAGAGACCCAGTACTTC.

The chain couples TRBV6-6 to TRBJ2-1; 9 nucleotides align to TRBD1. The CDR3 is 14 residues long. CDR1 is MNHNY, CDR2 SVGAGI, per germline (reference sequence). With V trimmed by 10 bases and J by 4 bases, 8 bases remained unmatched. The CDR3 is CATTRTGVYNEQFF. The CDR3 DNA is TGTGCCACCACGCGGACAGGGGTATACAATGAGCAGTTCTTC.

This chain joins TRBV6-1 and TRBJ2-7; D is perhaps TRBD1 (6 bases). The ends were cut back, 2 bases at V and 1 base at J, with 9 bases in the middle. Per the germline V gene, CDR1 is MNHNS and CDR2 is SASEGT. This CDR3 has 14 amino acids. The CDR3 spells CASSEPDRSYEQYF. For the CDR3, the DNA is TGTGCCAGCAGTGAACCCGACAGGTCCTACGAGCAGTACTTC.

There are a few counts of this clonotype. This chain joins TRBV7-9 and TRBJ2-5; D might be TRBD1 (5 bases). The CDR3 covers 15 residues. V shed 5 bases and J shed 2 bases, with 15 bases lying between them. The germline V gene has CDR1 SEHNR and CDR2 FQNEAQ (reference sequence). DNA of the CDR3: TGTGCCAGCAGCCCAATGGGGCTCGCACAAGAGACCCAGTACTTC. It specifies CASSPMGLAQETQYF.

The V call is TRBV20-1, the J call TRBJ2-4; possibly TRBD1 for D (6 bases). The J call is uncertain, as TRBJ2-5 better fits the DNA end. Germline values: CDR1 DFQATT, CDR2 SNEGSKA (reference sequence). The CDR3 length is 12 residues. The CDR3 sequence is CSAVGRGETQYF. The CDR3 nucleotides are TGCAGTGCCGTGGGAAGGGGGGAGACCCAGTACTTC.

This clonotype was observed a few times. The V gene is TRBV4-1, the J gene TRBJ1-2; no reliable D call. The CDR3 is made up of 14 amino acids. The V and J ends lost 4 bases and 4 bases respectively, with 13 bases between them. CDR1 is MGHRA and CDR2 is YSYEKL in the germline V gene. CDR3 coding DNA: TGCGCCAGCAGCCTCTTACCCGGGCCCTATGGCTACACCTTC. Translated: CASSLLPGPYGYTF.

The rearrangement joins TRBV11-2 to TRBJ2-5; maybe TRBD1 (5 bases). This CDR3 region has 10 residues. Per germline, CDR1 SGHAT and CDR2 FQNNGV. V was pared by 8 bases and J by 11 bases, with 12 bases between. CDR3 sequence reads: CASGANEQYF. As DNA, the CDR3 is TGTGCCAGCGGGGCGAATGAGCAGTACTTC.